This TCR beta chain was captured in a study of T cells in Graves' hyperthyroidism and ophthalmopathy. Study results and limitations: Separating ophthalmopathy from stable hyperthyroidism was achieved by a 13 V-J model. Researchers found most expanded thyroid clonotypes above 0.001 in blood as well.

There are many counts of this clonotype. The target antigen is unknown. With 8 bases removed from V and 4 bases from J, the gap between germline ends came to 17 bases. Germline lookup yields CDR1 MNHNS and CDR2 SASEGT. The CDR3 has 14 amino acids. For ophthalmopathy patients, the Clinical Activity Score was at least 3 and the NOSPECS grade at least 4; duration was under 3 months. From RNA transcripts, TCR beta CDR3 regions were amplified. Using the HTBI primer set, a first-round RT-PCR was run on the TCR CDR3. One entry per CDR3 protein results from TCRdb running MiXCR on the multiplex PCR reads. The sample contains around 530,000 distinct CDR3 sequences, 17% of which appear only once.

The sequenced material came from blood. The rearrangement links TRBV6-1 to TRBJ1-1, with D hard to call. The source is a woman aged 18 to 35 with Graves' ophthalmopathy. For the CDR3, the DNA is TGTGCCAGCTCCGTACGCCTGACGATCACTGAAGCTTTCTTT. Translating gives CASSVRLTITEAFF.